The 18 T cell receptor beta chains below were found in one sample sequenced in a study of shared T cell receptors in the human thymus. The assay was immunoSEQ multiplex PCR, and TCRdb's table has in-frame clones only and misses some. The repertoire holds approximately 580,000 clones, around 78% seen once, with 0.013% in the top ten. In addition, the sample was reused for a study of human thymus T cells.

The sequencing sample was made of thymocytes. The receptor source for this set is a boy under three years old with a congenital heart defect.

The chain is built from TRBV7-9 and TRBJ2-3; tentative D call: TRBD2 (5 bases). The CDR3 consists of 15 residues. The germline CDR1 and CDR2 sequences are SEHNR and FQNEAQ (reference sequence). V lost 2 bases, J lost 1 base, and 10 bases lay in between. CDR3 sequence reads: CASSLQLVRTDTQYF. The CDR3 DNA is TGTGCCAGCAGCTTACAACTAGTCCGCACAGATACGCAGTATTTT.

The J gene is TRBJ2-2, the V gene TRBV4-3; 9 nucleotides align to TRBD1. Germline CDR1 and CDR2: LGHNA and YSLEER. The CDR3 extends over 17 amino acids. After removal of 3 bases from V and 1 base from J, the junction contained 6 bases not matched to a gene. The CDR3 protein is CASSHGRDRENTGELFF. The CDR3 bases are TGCGCCAGCAGCCACGGCCGGGACAGGGAGAACACCGGGGAGCTGTTTTTT.

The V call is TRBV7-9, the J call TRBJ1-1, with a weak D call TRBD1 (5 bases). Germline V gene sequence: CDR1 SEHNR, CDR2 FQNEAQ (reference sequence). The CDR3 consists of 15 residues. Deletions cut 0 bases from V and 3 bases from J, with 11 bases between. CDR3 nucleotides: TGTGCCAGCAGCTTAGCGCTCGGGGGGGACACTGAAGCTTTCTTT. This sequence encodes CASSLALGGDTEAFF.

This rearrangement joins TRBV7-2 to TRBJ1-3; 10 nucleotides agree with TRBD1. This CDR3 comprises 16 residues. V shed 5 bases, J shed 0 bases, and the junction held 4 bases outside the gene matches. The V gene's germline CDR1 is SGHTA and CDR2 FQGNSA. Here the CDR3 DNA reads TGTGCCAGCAGCCCACGGACAGGGGGCTCTGGAAACACCATATATTTT. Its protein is CASSPRTGGSGNTIYF.

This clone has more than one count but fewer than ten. CDR3 in DNA: TGCGCCAGCAGTCCCTGGACAGGGGTGAGTCCAGACTACGAGCAGTACTTC. Translation gives CASSPWTGVSPDYEQYF. The rearrangement links TRBV10-2 to TRBJ2-7; 9 nucleotides line up with TRBD1. From germline, CDR1 is WSHSY and CDR2 SAAADI. V trimming: 5 bases; J trimming: 3 bases; junction bases outside the gene matches: 14. The CDR3 sequence is 17 residues long.

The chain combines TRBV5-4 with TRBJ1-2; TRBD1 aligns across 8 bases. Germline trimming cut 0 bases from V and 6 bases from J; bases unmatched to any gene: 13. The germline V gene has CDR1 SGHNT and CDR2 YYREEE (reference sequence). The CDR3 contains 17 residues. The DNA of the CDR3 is TGTGCCAGCAGCTTGGCAGGTGACAGGGGCCTTGGGCATGGCTACACCTTC. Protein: CASSLAGDRGLGHGYTF.

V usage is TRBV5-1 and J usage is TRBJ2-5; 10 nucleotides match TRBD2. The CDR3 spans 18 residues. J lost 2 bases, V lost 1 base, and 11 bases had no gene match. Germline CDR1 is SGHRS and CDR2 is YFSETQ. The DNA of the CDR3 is TGCGCCAGCAGCTTGTTCCCTGCTAGCGGGAGCTATCAAGAGACCCAGTACTTC. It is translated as CASSLFPASGSYQETQYF. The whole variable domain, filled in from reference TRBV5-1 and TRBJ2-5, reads KAGVTQTPRYLIKTRGQQVTLSCSPISGHRSVSWYQQTPGQGLQFLFEYFSETQRNKGNFPGRFSGRQFSNSRSEMNVSTLELGDSALYLCASSLFPASGSYQETQYFGPGTRLLVL.

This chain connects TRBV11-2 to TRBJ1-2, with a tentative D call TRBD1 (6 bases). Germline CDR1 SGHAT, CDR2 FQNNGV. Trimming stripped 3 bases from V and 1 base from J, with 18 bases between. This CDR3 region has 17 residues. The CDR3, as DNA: TGTGCCAGCAGCTTGGCGGACAGACGTCCGGATAACTATGGCTACACCTTC. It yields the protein CASSLADRRPDNYGYTF.

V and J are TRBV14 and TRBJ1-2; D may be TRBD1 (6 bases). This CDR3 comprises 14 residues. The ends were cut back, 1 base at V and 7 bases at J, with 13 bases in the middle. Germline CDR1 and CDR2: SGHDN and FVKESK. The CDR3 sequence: CASSQGTALGGYTF. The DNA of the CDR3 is TGTGCCAGCAGCCAAGGGACAGCCCTGGGTGGCTACACCTTC.

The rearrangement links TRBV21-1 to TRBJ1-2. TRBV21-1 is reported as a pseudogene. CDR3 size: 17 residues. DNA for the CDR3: TGTGCCAGCGCCCGGCGAGGGTTGGGATTGCCTAACTATGGCTACACCTTC. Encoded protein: CASARRGLGLPNYGYTF.

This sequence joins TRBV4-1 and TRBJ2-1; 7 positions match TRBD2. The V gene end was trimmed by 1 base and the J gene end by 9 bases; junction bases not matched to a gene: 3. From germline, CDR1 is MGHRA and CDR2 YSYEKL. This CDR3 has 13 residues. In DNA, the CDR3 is TGCGCCAGCAGCCAAGGGACGGGAGGTGAGCAGTTCTTC. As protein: CASSQGTGGEQFF.

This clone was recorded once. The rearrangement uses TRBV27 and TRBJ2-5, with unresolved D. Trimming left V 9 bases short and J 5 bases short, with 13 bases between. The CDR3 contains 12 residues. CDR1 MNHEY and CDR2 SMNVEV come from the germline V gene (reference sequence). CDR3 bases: TGTGCCAGGGCGCTAAACGGGGAGACCCAGTACTTC. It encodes CARALNGETQYF.

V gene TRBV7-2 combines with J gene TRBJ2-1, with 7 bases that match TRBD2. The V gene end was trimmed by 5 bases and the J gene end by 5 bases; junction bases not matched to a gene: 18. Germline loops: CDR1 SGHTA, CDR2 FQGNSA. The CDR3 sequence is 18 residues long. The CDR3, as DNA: TGTGCCAGCAGCCCGCGCAAGGGTAGCGGGCGTCCAGACAATGAGCAGTTCTTC. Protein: CASSPRKGSGRPDNEQFF. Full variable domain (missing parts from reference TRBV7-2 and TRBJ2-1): GAGVSQSPSNKVTEKGKDVELRCDPISGHTALYWYRQSLGQGLEFLIYFQGNSAPDKSGLPSDRFSAERTGGSVSTLTIQRTQQEDSAVYLCASSPRKGSGRPDNEQFFGPGTRLTVL.

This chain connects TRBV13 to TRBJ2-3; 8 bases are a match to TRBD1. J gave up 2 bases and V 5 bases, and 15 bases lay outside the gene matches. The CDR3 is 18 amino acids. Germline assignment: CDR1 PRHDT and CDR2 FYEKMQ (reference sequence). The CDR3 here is CASSPTPWTGPPTDTQYF. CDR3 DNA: TGTGCCAGCAGCCCCACACCATGGACAGGGCCACCCACAGATACGCAGTATTTT.

CDR3 nucleotides: TGTGCCAGTAGTGACAGGGGCACTGAAGCTTTCTTT. It specifies CASSDRGTEAFF. The chain links TRBV19 to TRBJ1-1; 8 bases are shared with TRBD1. Unmatched junction bases numbered 0, after V lost 5 bases and J lost 4 bases. The CDR3 is made up of 12 amino acids. Germline V gene data show CDR1 as LNHDA and CDR2 as SQIVND (reference sequence).

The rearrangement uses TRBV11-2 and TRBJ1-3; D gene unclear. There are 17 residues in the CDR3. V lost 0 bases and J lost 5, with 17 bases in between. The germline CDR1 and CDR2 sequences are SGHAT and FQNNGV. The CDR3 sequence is CASSLDGRLGRRNTIYF. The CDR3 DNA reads TGTGCCAGCAGCTTAGATGGCAGGCTGGGCCGAAGAAACACCATATATTTT.

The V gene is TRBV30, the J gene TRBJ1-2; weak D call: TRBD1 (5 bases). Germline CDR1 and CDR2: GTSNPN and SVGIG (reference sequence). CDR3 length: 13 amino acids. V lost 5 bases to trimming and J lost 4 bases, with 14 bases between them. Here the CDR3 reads CAWGRTRTYGYTF. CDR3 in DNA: TGTGCCTGGGGCCGGACACGAACCTATGGCTACACCTTC.

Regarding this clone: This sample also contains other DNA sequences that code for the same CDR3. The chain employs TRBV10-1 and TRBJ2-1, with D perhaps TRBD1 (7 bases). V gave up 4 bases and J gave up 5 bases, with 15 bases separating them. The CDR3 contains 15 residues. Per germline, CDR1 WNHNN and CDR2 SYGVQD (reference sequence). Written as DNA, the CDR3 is TGCGCCAGCAGTGGGAGGGGGACAGCAAACAATGAGCAGTTCTTC. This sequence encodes CASSGRGTANNEQFF.